This TCR beta chain was found in a study of cytomegalovirus exposure and HLA in healthy donors (dated by TCRdb to 2016 to 2017). In terms of the full investigation: In an earlier analysis of some 610 of the donors, under 300 Gb of sequence data and approximately 100 million unique TCR beta sequences from 150 million to 200 million T cells were reported. Approximately 310 gigabases of sequencing data and approximately 84 million unique TCR sequences were included in an early release covering about 700 HLA-typed donors. Among the roughly 400 genotyped donors, around 81% belonged to the genetic ancestry cluster associated with self-reported Caucasian donors. The aim of the study was to test whether cataloging public T cell receptors could identify signatures of past pathogen exposure. The T cell repertoires of 670 or so subjects were profiled by immunosequencing and related to cytomegalovirus serostatus. A separate validation cohort of 100 to 150 different subjects was used in addition to the roughly 700-subject first cohort. High-throughput TCR immunosequencing, statistical association of individual TCRs with disease status, and machine learning were combined to predict cytomegalovirus infection status. A later analysis re-examined previously published TCR beta repertoires from just over 650 donors and added high-resolution HLA genotyping to investigate patterns of TCR occurrence. The later analysis used no new phenotypic data to find candidate immune exposures, relying instead on TCR beta sequences and their occurrence across donors. In an earlier analysis of 550 to 700 of the donors, high-throughput TCR beta sequencing was used to judge whether each TCR beta V gene segment behaved as functional or pseudogenic. Donor age, sex, ethnicity and CMV serostatus were compiled alongside the repertoire data. A later genetic analysis took genome-wide SNP genotypes for about 55% of the roughly 670 donors and used that subset as a discovery cohort. Every repertoire in the discovery cohort had been generated on one and the same sequencing platform. HLA typing covered class I and class II loci at four-digit resolution. Typing coverage differed by locus: A, B, C, DRB1 and DQB1 were typed in about 620-640 donors, DQA1 in around 500, DPA1 in some 610, and DPB1 in roughly 470. Roughly five DR-DQ haplotypes were handled as single units for association and clustering because linkage in the cohort was strong. On average, around 200,000 unique TCR beta nucleotide sequences were sequenced per donor among 398 genotyped donors of the cohort, with approximately 18% of those sequences being non-productive. Study-level results and caveats: According to a later genetic analysis, donors in an Asian-associated ancestry cluster had fewer N-insertions in productive TCRs than the roughly 670-donor mean. In a later analysis, several top co-occurrence clusters were reported to appear linked to parvovirus B19, influenza, CMV and Epstein-Barr virus. In vitro tests confirmed that three of the cytomegalovirus-associated TCR beta chains recognize cytomegalovirus antigens. In a later analysis, HLA-associated TCR beta chains were found to be more clonally expanded and to have lower generation probabilities than equally common non-associated chains. An association between a missense DCLRE1C variant and V-gene and J-gene trimming of TCR beta chains was found in a later genetic analysis and replicated in an independent cohort. Strong co-occurrence of HLA alleles, especially DR and DQ, made assigning TCR associations to individual alleles difficult. At a false discovery rate of 0.05, a later analysis linked around 17,000 TCR beta sequences to specific HLA alleles. In an earlier analysis of about 550 of the donors, most TCR beta V segments were observed in productive rearrangements about 90% or about 30% of the time, broadly matching IMGT annotations. For the cohort, immune exposure information was limited to CMV serostatus. A later analysis found that TCR association rates varied across HLA loci, with DRB1 alleles showing the most associated TCRs and HLA-C alleles the fewest. Sequencing depth was assumed to be roughly uniform across donors in the presence/absence analyses, though that assumption may not hold. A cluster of highly shared sequence variants was judged likely to be a technical artifact of the sequencing pipeline. A further reported finding was that TCR beta sequences accurately predicted the HLA-A and HLA-B alleles for most subjects in the first cohort. Because counts were too low, approximately 18 rarely observed V segments, including chromosome 9 orphons, were excluded from the earlier analysis of 587 of the donors. Because HLA typing was missing for some donors at each locus, association tests included only the typed subset. Linkage disequilibrium might explain the correlated functional status among segregating V segments, but an unknown experimental factor could not be ruled out. The authors suggested that the approach could potentially be generalized to other disease states and immunological phenotypes. The 87-base-pair reads could not distinguish some IMGT-functional V segments, including TRBV6-2 and TRBV6-3, so those segments were excluded. Across donors, most TCR sequences were observed very rarely, whereas some public TCRs were present in many individuals. The cohort was sequenced for TCR beta chains only, and without alpha or paired-chain data the features that could be detected were limited. A total of 150 to 200 TCR beta chains were listed by the study as associated with cytomegalovirus. The classifier was reported to diagnose cytomegalovirus status with high specificity and sensitivity in both the original and validation cohorts. In a later analysis, most CMV-associated TCR beta chains were found to appear HLA-restricted, with HLA associations seemingly driven largely by CMV exposure.

According to the germline V gene, CDR1 reads MNHNS and CDR2 reads SASEGT. From cysteine to phenylalanine, the CDR3 is 13 amino acids long. The DNA shown is the 39-base CDR3, in frame from base 1. Trimming at the junction amounts to 8 bases on V and 7 bases on J, and the germline ends lie 18 bases apart. Library preparation used the immunoSEQ multiplex PCR assay. A mixture of 60 forward primers for TCR Vbeta segments and 13 reverse primers for TCR Jbeta segments was used in the multiplex PCR. The CDR3 region of rearranged TCR beta genes was amplified from genomic DNA by a multiplex PCR assay. Amplified TCR beta libraries were sequenced as 87-base-pair reads on the Illumina HiSeq System. Per the source publication's procedure: In a later analysis, tens of millions of unique TCR beta chains were counted across the roughly 610 repertoires, and roughly 10 million of these chains were shared by at least two donors. Raw reads were error-corrected and collapsed into unique sequences with a nearest-neighbor algorithm that merged closely related sequences to remove PCR and sequencing errors. CDR3 sequences were aligned to IMGT reference sequences to assign V, D and J gene segments. Each retained sequence needed at least a six-nucleotide match to both a V gene segment and a J gene segment. A rearrangement counted as productive if the CDR3 had no stop codons and remained in frame with V and J, and every other rearrangement counted as non-productive. Following IMGT convention, CDR3 was defined as the stretch from the second conserved V-encoded cysteine to the conserved J-encoded phenylalanine. The earlier analysis of about 610 of the donors excluded sequences that lacked an unambiguous match to a single V gene segment. An earlier analysis of 500 to 700 of the donors classified V segments as functional when productive rearrangements were above 56.7% and as segregating when the standard deviation between donors was above 5%. A statistical classification framework was developed to diagnose cytomegalovirus status using the catalog of TCR beta chain sequences. A later analysis assigned V and J genes by comparing TCR nucleotide sequences with IMGT/GENE-DB human TR gene sequences. A later analysis assigned CDR3 sequences and most-parsimonious VDJ recombination scenarios with the TCRdist pipeline. In a later analysis, each TCR beta chain was defined by its CDR3 amino acid sequence together with its V-gene family, and reads lacking a unique V-gene family were excluded. To address suspected cross-contamination and a sequencing artifact, a later analysis removed a few hundred highly shared, low-generation-probability nucleotide sequences. For each public chain, a later analysis derived a clonal expansion index from normalized ranks of inferred template counts within each repertoire. In a later analysis, generation probabilities were computed with a VDJ recombination model fitted to out-of-frame rearrangements, and the resulting probabilities were checked against IGoR. In a later analysis, TCR-TCR, TCR-HLA and TCR-CMV co-occurrence was scored with hypergeometric tests, and a repertoire-size bias correction was applied to TCR pairs. To estimate false discovery rates, a later analysis permuted the HLA or CMV assignments 20 times. In a later analysis, co-occurring TCRs were grouped using DBSCAN, and TCRdist sequence similarity was added for clustering within HLA-allele-positive subsets. Co-occurrence clustering excluded repertoires with fewer than 30,000 or more than 120,000 public chains, plus five with anomalous nucleotide sharing. TCRdb re-hosts the immuneACCESS table, in-frame sequences only. Its copies lack some clones; in the studies checked, an unresolved V gene accounts for under half of them, and the cause for the rest is not known. V and J calls and clone size are copied from that table; D and trimming were computed from the DNA. The table held for this sample gives about 91,000 clones. Around 3.4% of the sample goes to the ten largest clones.

In total, fewer than 750 healthy bone marrow donors made up the cohort. At the time of sampling, all cohort members were nominally healthy, though unrecorded immune exposures were likely present. The donor tested CMV seronegative and was one of the 352 seronegative cohort members. Every donor gave a peripheral blood sample, and the peripheral blood mononuclear cells from that sample were used for TCR beta sequencing. The Qiagen DNeasy Blood Extraction Kit was used to extract genomic DNA from the blood cell samples. Concerning this clone: Its cognate antigen has yet to be identified.

Recombination joined TRBV6-1 with TRBJ2-7; TRBD1 could be the D gene, as 6 bases match. This TCR came from a woman in her 30s in good health and CMV-seronegative. Sequencing was done on a sample of PBMCs. CDR3 region: CASQDRFLGEQYF. The DNA sequence is TGTGCCAGCCAAGACAGGTTTCTGGGGGAGCAGTACTTC.